These 13 T cell receptor beta chains were sequenced from one sample in a study of spatial heterogeneity in lung cancer. Findings of the study overall: Expanded alpha and beta TCR counts within tumors tracked tumor mutation counts.

TCRdb re-derived calls from the 5' RACE reads in MiXCR, one entry per CDR3 protein. Among 100,000 or so distinct CDR3 sequences listed, roughly 4.5% were seen once. The time point denotes: sample taken at primary tumor resection. Their cognate antigens are unknown. The material was lung tumor tissue, obtained at surgery. These TCRs come from a male donor with early-stage non-small cell lung cancer.

This clonotype has just a few counts. This rearrangement joins TRBV27 to TRBJ2-7; D call uncertain. The germline V and J ends were trimmed by 8 bases and 5 bases, with 22 bases remaining between them. The CDR3 length is 15 residues. The V gene's germline CDR1 is MNHEY and CDR2 SMNVEV (reference sequence). In DNA, the CDR3 is TGTGCCAGCCGCCCCCTGTCCCTTAGAACGAACGAGCAGTACTTC. Amino acid sequence: CASRPLSLRTNEQYF.

This clonotype was observed at least ten times. The chain recombines TRBV28 with TRBJ1-5; D unclear. The CDR3 spans 15 residues. Germline loops: CDR1 MDHEN, CDR2 SYDVKM. V was shortened by 3 bases and J by 2 bases, with 11 bases between the two germline ends. CDR3 nucleotides: TGTGCCAGCAGTTTCCTACGGCAGGGCAATCAGCCCCAGCATTTT. Protein sequence: CASSFLRQGNQPQHF.

This clonotype was recorded many times. The chain has TRBV6-5 and TRBJ2-1, with no clear D. Germline CDR1 MNHEY, CDR2 SVGAGI. This CDR3 spans 13 amino acids. V was shortened by 7 bases and J by 4 bases, with 11 bases between the two germline ends. The CDR3 spells CASNGGRYNEQFF. The CDR3 DNA is TGTGCCAGCAACGGCGGAAGGTACAATGAGCAGTTCTTC.

This clonotype was recorded many times. J is TRBJ2-7 and V is TRBV28; TRBD2 aligns across 15 bases. Germline V CDR1 and CDR2: MDHEN, SYDVKM. V trimming: 6 bases; J trimming: 0 bases; junction bases outside the gene matches: 12. The length of the CDR3 is 19 residues. CDR3 amino acids: CASRITGTSGRKGSYEQYF. CDR3 nucleotides: TGTGCCAGCAGAATAACTGGGACTAGCGGGAGGAAAGGCTCCTACGAGCAGTACTTC.

This clonotype showed up many times. The chain joins TRBV28 to TRBJ2-1; a possible D gene is TRBD2 (5 bases). CDR1 is MDHEN and CDR2 is SYDVKM in the germline V gene. The germline V and J ends were trimmed by 6 bases and 7 bases, with 16 bases remaining between them. The CDR3 is 14 amino acids. The CDR3 DNA is TGTGCCAGCAGCCGGACCCGGAGAGGGAATGAGCAGTTCTTC. Protein sequence: CASSRTRRGNEQFF.

Only a few counts were recorded for this clonotype. The CDR3 sequence: CAPSEWGVDTEAFF. The CDR3 DNA reads as TGTGCCCCCTCCGAGTGGGGAGTGGACACTGAAGCTTTCTTT. The V and J genes are TRBV7-9 and TRBJ1-1; no clear D gene. The CDR3 runs 14 residues. Per germline, CDR1 SEHNR and CDR2 FQNEAQ (reference sequence). The germline V and J ends were trimmed by 11 bases and 3 bases, with 19 bases remaining between them.

At least ten counts were recorded for this clonotype. The gene calls are TRBV28 and TRBJ1-1, with 8 bases that match TRBD1. Trimming cost V 2 bases and J 4 bases; bases outside gene matches: 6. The CDR3 length is 15 residues. Germline CDR1 is MDHEN and CDR2 is SYDVKM. The CDR3 sequence is CASSLTYRGSTEAFF. DNA for the CDR3: TGTGCCAGCAGTTTAACATACAGGGGGAGCACTGAAGCTTTCTTT.

In this sample, this clonotype turned up many times. The chain links TRBV27 to TRBJ1-1; D gene unclear. The V and J ends lost 3 bases and 6 bases respectively, with 14 bases between them. The CDR3 contains 14 residues. Per the germline V gene, CDR1 is MNHEY and CDR2 is SMNVEV (reference sequence). The CDR3 bases are TGTGCCAGCAGTTTGGGGTTTGGTAGCCCTGAAGCTTTCTTT. Encoded protein: CASSLGFGSPEAFF.

In its sample, this clonotype was seen many times. The chain joins TRBV6-6 to TRBJ2-3, with 7 bases fitting TRBD2. Germline lookup yields CDR1 MNHNY and CDR2 SVGAGI (reference sequence). J lost 0 bases, V lost 7 bases, and 4 bases had no gene match. The CDR3 spans 14 residues. The CDR3 here is CASTLAVSTDTQYF. The CDR3 nucleotides are TGTGCCAGCACCCTAGCGGTTAGCACAGATACGCAGTATTTT.

In this sample, this clonotype turned up many times. This chain joins TRBV4-1 and TRBJ1-4; 8 nucleotides align to TRBD1. After removal of 3 bases from V and 8 bases from J, the junction contained 8 bases not matched to a gene. The CDR3 loop spans 15 amino acids. CDR1 is MGHRA, CDR2 YSYEKL, per germline. The CDR3 coding sequence is TGCGCCAGCAGCCAGGATCAGGGGGCGATCGAAAAACTGTTTTTT. As protein: CASSQDQGAIEKLFF.

This clonotype was seen ten or more times. The rearrangement uses TRBV29-1 and TRBJ2-1, with 14 bases fitting TRBD2. The J segment lost 8 bases and the V segment lost 3 bases, leaving 0 bases of the junction unmatched. This CDR3 spans 13 amino acids. CDR1 is SQVTM, CDR2 ANQGSEA, per germline. CDR3 DNA sequence: TGCAGCGTTGAGACTAGCGGGAGGGATGAGCAGTTCTTC. Translated: CSVETSGRDEQFF.

This clonotype was seen at least ten times. Here the CDR3 reads CASSPKDRRETQYF. CDR3 coding DNA: TGTGCCAGCAGCCCAAAAGACAGACGAGAGACCCAGTACTTC. The chain couples TRBV7-9 to TRBJ2-5, with TRBD1 as a possible D gene (5 bases). This CDR3 comprises 14 residues. The V and J ends lost 5 bases and 4 bases respectively, with 14 bases between them. CDR1 and CDR2 (germline): SEHNR, FQNEAQ (reference sequence).

The chain recombines TRBV5-1 with TRBJ2-5; 7 bases match TRBD2. Germline CDR1 SGHRS, CDR2 YFSETQ. The V segment lost 4 bases and the J segment 3 bases; nucleotides outside the gene matches: 3. This CDR3 spans 13 amino acids. The DNA of the CDR3 is TGCGCCAGCAGCCGGGAGGCCGAAGAGACCCAGTACTTC. Translated, it gives CASSREAEETQYF.